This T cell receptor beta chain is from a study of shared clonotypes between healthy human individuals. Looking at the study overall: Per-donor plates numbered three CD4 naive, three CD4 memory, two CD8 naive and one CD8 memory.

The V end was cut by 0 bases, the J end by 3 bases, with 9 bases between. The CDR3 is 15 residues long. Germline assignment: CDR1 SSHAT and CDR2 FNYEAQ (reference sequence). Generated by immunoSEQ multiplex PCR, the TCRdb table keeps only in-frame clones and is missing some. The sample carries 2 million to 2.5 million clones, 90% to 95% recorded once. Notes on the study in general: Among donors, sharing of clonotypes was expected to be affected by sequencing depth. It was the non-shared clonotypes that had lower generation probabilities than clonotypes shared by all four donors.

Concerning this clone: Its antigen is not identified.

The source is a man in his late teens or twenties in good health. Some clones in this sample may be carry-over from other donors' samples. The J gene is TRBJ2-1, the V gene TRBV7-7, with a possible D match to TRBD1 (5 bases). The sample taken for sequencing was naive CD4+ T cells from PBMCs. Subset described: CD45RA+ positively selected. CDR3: CASSLAQVDYNEQFF. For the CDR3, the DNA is TGTGCCAGCAGCTTAGCACAGGTAGACTACAATGAGCAGTTCTTC.